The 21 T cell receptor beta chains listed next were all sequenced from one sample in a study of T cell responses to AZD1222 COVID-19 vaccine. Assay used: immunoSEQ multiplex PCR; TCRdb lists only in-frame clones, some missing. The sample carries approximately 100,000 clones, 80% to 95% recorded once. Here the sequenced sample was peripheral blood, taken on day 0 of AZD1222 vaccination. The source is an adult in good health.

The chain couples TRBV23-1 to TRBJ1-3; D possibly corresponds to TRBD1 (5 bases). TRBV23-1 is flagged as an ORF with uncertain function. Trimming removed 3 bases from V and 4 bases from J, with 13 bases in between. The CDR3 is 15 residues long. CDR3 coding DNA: TGCGCCAGCAGTCACGGGCAGGGAAAGGGAAACACCATATATTTT. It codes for CASSHGQGKGNTIYF.

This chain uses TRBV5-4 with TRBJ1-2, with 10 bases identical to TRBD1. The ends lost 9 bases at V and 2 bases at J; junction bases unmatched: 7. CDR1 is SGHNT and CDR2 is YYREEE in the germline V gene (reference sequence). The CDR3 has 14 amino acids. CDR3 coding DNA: TGTGCCACCCCCCTGGGACAGGGGAACTATGGCTACACCTTC. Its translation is CATPLGQGNYGYTF. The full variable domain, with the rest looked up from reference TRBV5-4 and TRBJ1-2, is ETGVTQSPTHLIKTRGQQVTLRCSSQSGHNTVSWYQQALGQGPQFIFQYYREEENGRGNFPPRFSGLQFPNYSSELNVNALELDDSALYLCATPLGQGNYGYTFGSGTRLTVV.

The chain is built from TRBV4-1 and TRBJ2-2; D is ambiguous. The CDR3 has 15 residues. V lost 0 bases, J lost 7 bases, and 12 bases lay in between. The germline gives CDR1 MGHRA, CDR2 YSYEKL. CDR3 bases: TGCGCCAGCAGCCAAGAGCGTTTGGCCTTCGGGGAGCTGTTTTTT. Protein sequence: CASSQERLAFGELFF.

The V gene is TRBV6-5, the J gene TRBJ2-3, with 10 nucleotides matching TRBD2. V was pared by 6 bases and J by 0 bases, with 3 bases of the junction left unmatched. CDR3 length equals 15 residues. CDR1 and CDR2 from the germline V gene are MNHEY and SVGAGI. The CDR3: CASRTSGTSTDTQYF. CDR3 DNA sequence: TGTGCCAGCAGAACTAGCGGGACTAGCACAGATACGCAGTATTTT.

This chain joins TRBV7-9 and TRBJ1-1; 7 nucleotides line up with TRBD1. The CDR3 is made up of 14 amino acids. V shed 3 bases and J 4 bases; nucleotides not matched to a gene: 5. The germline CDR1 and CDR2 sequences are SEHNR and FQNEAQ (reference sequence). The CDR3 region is CASSFEGGVTEAFF. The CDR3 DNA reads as TGTGCCAGCAGCTTCGAAGGGGGCGTCACTGAAGCTTTCTTT.

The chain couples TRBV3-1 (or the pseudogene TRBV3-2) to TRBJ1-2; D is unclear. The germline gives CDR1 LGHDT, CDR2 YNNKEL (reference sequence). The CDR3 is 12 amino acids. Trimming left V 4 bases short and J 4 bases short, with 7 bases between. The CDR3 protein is CASSRRAYGYTF. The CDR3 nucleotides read TGTGCCAGCAGCCGGAGGGCCTATGGCTACACCTTC.

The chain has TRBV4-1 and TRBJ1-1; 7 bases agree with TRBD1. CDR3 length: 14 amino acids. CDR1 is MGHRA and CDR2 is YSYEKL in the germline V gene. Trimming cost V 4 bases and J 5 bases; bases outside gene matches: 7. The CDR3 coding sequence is TGCGCCAGCAGCCCCGCAGGGGGTCGGACTGAAGCTTTCTTT. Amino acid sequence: CASSPAGGRTEAFF.

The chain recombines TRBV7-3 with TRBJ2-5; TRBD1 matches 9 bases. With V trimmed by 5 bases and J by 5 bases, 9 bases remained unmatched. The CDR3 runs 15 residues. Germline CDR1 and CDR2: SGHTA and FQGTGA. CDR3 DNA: TGTGCCAGCAGCGCTGGACAGGGGTCGGGGGAGACCCAGTACTTC. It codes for CASSAGQGSGETQYF.

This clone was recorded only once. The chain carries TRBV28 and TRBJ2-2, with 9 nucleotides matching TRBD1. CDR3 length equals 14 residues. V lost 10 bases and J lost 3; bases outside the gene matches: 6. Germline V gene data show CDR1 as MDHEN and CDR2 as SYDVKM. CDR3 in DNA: TGTGCCATCGGACAGGGGATCTACACCGGGGAGCTGTTTTTT. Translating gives CAIGQGIYTGELFF.

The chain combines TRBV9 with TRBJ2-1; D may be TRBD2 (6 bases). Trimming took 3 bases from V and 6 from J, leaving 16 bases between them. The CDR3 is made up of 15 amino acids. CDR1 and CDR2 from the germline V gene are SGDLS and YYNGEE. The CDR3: CASSETSTGSNEQFF. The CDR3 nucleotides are TGTGCCAGCAGCGAGACTAGTACGGGCAGCAATGAGCAGTTCTTC.

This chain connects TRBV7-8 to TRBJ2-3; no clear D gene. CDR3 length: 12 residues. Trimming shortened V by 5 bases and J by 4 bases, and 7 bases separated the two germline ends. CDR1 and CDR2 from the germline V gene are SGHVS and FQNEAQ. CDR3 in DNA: TGTGCCAGCAGCCCATTTGCAGATACGCAGTATTTT. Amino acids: CASSPFADTQYF. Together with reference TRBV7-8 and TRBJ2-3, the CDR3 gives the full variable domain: GAGVSQSPRYKVAKRGQDVALRCDPISGHVSLFWYQQALGQGPEFLTYFQNEAQLDKSGLPSDRFFAERPEGSVSTLKIQRTQQEDSAVYLCASSPFADTQYFGPGTRLTVL.

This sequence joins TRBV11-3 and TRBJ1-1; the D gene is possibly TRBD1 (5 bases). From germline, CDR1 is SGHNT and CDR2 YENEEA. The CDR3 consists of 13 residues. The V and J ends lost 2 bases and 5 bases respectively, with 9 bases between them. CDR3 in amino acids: CASSLQGRTEAFF. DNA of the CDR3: TGTGCCAGCAGCTTACAGGGACGGACTGAAGCTTTCTTT.

The CDR3, as DNA: TGTGCCACCAGTGACCCGGGACAGGGGGCGCGTGAGCAGTACTTC. Translating gives CATSDPGQGAREQYF. The chain links TRBV24-1 to TRBJ2-7; TRBD1 agrees at 12 bases. The CDR3 length is 15 residues. Trimming took 4 bases from V and 7 from J; bases not matched to a gene: 7. Germline CDR1 is KGHDR and CDR2 is SFDVKD.

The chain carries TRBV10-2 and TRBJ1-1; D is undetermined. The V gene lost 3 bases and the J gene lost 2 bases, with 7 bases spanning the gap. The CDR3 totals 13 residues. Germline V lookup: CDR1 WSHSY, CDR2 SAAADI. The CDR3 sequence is CASSDEANTEAFF. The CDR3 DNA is TGCGCCAGCAGTGATGAGGCTAACACTGAAGCTTTCTTT.

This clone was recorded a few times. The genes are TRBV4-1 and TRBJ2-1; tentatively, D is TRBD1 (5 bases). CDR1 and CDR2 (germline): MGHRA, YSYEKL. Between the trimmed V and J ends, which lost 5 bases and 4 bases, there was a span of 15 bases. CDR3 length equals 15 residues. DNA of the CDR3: TGCGCCAGCAGCTGGGGCACGGGCGCTTACAATGAGCAGTTCTTC. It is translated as CASSWGTGAYNEQFF.

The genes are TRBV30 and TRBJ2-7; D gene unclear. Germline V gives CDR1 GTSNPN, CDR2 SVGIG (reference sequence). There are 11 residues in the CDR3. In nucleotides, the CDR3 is TGTGCTGCTGGTTACTCCTACGAGCAGTACTTC. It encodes CAAGYSYEQYF. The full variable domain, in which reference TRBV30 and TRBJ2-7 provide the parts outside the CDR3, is SQTIHQWPATLVQPVGSPLSLECTVEGTSNPNLYWYRQAAGRGLQLLFYSVGIGQISSEVPQNLSASRPQDRQFILSSKKLLLSDSGFYLCAAGYSYEQYFGPGTRLTVT.

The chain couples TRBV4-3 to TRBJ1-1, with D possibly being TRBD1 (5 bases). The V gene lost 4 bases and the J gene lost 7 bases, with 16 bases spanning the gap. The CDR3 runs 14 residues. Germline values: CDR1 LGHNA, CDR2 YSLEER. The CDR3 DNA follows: TGCGCCAGCAGCCCCCGTGGGGGAATGGTTGAAGCTTTCTTT. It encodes CASSPRGGMVEAFF.

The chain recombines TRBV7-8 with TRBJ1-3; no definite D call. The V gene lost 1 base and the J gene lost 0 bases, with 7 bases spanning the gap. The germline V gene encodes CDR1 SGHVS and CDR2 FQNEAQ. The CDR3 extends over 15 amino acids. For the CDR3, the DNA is TGTGCCAGCAGCTTAGGAGGGCTCTCTGGAAACACCATATATTTT. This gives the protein CASSLGGLSGNTIYF.

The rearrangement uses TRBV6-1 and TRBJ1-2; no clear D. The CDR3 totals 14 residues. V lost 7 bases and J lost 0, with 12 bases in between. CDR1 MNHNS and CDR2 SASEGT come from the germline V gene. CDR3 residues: CASTGSGTNYGYTF. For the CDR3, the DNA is TGTGCCAGCACTGGTTCAGGCACTAACTATGGCTACACCTTC.

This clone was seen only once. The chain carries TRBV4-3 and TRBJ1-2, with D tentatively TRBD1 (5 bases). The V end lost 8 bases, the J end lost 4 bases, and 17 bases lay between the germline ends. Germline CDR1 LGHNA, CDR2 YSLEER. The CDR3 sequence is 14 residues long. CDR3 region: CASQSIGTGYGYTF. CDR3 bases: TGCGCCAGCCAATCAATCGGGACCGGCTATGGCTACACCTTC.

DNA for the CDR3: TGTGCCAGCAGTCATGACAGGGCCCCTAACACAGATACGCAGTATTTT. Translation: CASSHDRAPNTDTQYF. The chain has TRBV6-2 or TRBV6-3 and TRBJ2-3, with TRBD1 matching 7 bases. This CDR3 spans 16 amino acids. Germline CDR1 and CDR2: MNHEY and SVGEGT. V lost 5 bases and J lost 2; bases outside the gene matches: 10.